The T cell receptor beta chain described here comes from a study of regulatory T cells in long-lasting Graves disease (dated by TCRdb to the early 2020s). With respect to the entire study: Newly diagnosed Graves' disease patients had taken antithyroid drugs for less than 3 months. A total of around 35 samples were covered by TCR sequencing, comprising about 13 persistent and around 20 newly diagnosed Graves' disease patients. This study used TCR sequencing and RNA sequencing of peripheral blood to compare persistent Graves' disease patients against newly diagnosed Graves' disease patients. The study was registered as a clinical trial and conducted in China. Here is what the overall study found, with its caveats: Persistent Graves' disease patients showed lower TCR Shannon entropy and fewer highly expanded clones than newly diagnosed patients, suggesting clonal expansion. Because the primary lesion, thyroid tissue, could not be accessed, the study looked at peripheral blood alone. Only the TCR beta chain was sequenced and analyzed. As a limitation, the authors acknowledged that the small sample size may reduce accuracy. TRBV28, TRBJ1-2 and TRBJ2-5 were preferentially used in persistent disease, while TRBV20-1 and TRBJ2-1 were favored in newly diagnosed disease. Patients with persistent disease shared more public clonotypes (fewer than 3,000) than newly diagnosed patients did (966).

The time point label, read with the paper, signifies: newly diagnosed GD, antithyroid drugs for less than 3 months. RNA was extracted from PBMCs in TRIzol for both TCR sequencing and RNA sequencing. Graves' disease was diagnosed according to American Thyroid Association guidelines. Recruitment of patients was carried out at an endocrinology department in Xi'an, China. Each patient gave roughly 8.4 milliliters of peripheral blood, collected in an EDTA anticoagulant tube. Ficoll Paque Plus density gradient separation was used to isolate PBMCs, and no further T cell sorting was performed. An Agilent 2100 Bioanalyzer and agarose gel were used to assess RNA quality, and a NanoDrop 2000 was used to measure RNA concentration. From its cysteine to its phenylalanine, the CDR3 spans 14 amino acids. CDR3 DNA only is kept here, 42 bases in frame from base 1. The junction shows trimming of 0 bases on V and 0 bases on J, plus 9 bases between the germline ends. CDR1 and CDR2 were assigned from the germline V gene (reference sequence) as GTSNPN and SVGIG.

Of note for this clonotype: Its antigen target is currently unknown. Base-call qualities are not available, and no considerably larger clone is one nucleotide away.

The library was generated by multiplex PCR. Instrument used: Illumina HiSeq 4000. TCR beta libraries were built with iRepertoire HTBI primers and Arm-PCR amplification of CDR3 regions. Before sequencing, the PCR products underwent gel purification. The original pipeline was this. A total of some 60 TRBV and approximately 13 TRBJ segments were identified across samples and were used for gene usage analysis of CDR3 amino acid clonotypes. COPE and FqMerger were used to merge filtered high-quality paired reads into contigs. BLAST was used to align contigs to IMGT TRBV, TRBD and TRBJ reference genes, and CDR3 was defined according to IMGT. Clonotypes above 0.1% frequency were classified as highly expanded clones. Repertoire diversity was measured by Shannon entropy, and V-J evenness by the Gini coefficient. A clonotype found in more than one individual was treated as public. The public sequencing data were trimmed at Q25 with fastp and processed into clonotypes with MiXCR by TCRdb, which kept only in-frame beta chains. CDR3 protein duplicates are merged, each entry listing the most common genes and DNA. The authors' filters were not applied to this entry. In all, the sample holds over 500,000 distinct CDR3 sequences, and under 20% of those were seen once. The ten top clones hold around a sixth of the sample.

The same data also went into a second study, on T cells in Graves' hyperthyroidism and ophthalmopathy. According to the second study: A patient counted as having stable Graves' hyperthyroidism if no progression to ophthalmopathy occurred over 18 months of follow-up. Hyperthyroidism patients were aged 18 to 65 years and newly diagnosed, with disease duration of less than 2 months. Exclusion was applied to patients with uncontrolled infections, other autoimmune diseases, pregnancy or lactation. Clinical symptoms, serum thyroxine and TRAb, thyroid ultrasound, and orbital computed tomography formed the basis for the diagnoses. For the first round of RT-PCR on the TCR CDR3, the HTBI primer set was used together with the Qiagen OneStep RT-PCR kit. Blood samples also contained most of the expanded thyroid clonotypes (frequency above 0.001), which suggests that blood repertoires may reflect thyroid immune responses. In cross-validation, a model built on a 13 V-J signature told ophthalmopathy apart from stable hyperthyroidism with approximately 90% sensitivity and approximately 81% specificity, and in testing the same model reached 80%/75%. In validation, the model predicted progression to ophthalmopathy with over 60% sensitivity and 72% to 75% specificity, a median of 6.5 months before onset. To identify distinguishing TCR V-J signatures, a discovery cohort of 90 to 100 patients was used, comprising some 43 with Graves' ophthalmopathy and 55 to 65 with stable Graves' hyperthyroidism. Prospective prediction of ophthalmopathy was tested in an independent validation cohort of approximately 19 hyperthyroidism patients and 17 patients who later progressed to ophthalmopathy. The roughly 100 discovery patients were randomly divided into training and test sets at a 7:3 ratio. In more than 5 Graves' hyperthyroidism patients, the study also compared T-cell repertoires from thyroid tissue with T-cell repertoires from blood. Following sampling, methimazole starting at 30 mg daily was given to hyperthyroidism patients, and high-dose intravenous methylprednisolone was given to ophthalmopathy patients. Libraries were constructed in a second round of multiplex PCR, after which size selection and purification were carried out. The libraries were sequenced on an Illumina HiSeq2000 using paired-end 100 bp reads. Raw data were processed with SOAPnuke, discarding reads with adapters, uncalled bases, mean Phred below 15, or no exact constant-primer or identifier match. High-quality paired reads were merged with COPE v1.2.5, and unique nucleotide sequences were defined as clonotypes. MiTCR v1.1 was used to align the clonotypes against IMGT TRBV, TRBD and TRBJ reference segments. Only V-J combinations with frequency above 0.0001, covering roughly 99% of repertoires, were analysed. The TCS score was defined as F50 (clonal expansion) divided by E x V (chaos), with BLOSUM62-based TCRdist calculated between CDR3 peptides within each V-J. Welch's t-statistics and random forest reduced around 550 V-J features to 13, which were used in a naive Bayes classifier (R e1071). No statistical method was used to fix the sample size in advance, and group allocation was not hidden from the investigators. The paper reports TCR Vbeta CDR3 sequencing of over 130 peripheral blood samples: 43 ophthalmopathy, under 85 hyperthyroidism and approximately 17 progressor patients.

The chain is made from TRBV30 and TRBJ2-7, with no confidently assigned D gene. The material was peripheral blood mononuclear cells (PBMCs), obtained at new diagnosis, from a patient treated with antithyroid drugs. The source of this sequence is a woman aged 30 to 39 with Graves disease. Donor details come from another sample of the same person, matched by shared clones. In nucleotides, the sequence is TGTGCCTGGAGTGTGACGGAGCTCTCCTACGAGCAGTACTTC. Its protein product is CAWSVTELSYEQYF.